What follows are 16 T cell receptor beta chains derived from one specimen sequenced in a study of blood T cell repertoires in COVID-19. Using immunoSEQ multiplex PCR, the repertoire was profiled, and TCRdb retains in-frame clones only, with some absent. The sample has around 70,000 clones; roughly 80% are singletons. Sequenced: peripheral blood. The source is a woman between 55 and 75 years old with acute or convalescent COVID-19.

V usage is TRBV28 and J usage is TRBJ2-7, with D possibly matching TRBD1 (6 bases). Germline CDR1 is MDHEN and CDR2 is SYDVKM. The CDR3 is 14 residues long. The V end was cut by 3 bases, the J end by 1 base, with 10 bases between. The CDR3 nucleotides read TGTGCCAGCAGTTTTAAGGGGGTATCCTACGAGCAGTACTTC. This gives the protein CASSFKGVSYEQYF.

CDR3 sequence (DNA): TGTGCCAGCAGCTCTGGACAGGTAAAGGGAGGCTACACCTTC. Amino acid sequence: CASSSGQVKGGYTF. The chain couples TRBV9 to TRBJ1-2; 7 positions agree with TRBD1. Per germline, CDR1 SGDLS and CDR2 YYNGEE. Losses at the gene ends were 4 bases for V and 8 bases for J; bases not matched to a gene: 11. The CDR3 sequence is 14 residues long.

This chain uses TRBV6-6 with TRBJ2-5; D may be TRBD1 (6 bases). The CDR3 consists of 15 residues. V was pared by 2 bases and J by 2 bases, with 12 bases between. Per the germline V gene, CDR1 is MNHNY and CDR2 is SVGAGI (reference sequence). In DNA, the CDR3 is TGTGCCAGCAGTTACGAAGGACAGAATCAAGAGACCCAGTACTTC. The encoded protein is CASSYEGQNQETQYF.

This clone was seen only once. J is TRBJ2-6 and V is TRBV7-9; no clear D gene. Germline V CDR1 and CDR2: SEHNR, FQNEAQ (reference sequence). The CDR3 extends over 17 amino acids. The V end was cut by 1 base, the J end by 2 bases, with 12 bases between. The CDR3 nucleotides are TGTGCCAGCAGCTTAGATGTTGGCTTGACTGGGGCCAACGTCCTGACTTTC. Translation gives CASSLDVGLTGANVLTF.

CDR3: CASSRTGPDTQYF. The DNA for the CDR3 is TGTGCCAGTAGTCGGACAGGGCCAGATACGCAGTATTTT. The V call is TRBV19, the J call TRBJ2-3; the match to TRBD1 covers 8 bases. Germline CDR1 and CDR2: LNHDA and SQIVND (reference sequence). The junction had 2 bases not matched to a gene; V was cut back by 5 bases and J by 4 bases. This CDR3 is built from 13 residues.

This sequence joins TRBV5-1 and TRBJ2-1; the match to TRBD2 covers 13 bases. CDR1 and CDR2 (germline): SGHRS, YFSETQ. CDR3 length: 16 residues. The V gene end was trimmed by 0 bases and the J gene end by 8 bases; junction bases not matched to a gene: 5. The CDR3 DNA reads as TGCGCCAGCAGCTTGGGGGGACTAGCGGGGATCGATGAGCAGTTCTTC. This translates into CASSLGGLAGIDEQFF.

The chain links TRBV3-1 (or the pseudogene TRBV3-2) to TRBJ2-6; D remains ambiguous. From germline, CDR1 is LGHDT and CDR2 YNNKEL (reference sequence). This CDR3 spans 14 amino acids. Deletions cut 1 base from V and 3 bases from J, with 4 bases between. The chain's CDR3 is CASSQVRGANVLTF. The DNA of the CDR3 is TGTGCCAGCAGCCAAGTTCGTGGGGCCAACGTCCTGACTTTC.

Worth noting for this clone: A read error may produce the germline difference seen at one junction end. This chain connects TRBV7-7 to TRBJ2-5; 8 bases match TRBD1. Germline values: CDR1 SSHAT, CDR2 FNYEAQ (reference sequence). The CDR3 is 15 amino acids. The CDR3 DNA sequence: TGTGCTAGCAGCTTAGTGGCAGGGGGCCGGGAGACCCAGTACTTC. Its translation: CASSLVAGGRETQYF.

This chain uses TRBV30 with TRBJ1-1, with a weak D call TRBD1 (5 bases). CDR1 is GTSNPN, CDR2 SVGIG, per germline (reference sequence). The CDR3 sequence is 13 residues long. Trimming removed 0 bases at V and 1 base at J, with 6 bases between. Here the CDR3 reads CAWSVDRNTEAFF. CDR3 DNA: TGTGCCTGGAGTGTAGACAGGAACACTGAAGCTTTCTTT.

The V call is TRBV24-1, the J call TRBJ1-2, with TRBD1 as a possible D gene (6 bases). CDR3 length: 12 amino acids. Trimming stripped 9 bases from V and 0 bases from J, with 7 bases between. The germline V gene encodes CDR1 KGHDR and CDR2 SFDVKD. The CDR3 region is CATWDTNYGYTF. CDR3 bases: TGTGCCACCTGGGACACTAACTATGGCTACACCTTC.

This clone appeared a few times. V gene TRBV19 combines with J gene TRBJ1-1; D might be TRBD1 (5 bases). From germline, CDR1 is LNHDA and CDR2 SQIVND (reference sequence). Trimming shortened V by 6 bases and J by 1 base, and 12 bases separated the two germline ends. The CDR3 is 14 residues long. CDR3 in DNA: TGTGCCAGTAGGTTTAGGGGAACGAACACTGAAGCTTTCTTT. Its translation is CASRFRGTNTEAFF.

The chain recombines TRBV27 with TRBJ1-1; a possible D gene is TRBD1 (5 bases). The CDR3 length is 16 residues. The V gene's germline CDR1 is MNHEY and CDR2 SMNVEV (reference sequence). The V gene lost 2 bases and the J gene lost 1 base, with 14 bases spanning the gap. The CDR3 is CASSLDGAGPNTEAFF. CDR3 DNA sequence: TGTGCCAGCAGTTTAGATGGGGCAGGGCCGAACACTGAAGCTTTCTTT.

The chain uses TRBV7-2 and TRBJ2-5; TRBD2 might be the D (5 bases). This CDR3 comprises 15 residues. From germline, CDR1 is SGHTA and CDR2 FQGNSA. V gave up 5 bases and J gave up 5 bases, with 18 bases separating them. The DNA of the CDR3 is TGTGCCAGCAGCCGGGCTTCCACCCCGGGGGAGACCCAGTACTTC. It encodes CASSRASTPGETQYF.

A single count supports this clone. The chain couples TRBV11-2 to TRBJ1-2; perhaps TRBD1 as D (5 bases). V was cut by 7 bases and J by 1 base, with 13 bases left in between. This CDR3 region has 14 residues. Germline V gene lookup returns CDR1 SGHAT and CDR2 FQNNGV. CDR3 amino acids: CASISDSYNYGYTF. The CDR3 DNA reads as TGTGCCAGCATCTCCGACAGCTATAACTATGGCTACACCTTC.

The DNA of the CDR3 is TGTGCCAGCAGTTTGGACGGTACAGGGCGGTACGAGCAGTACTTC. Translation gives CASSLDGTGRYEQYF. The rearrangement links TRBV27 to TRBJ2-7, with a weak D call TRBD1 (6 bases). Germline V gives CDR1 MNHEY, CDR2 SMNVEV (reference sequence). V lost 3 bases and J 4 bases, leaving 16 bases between the germline ends. This CDR3 spans 15 amino acids.

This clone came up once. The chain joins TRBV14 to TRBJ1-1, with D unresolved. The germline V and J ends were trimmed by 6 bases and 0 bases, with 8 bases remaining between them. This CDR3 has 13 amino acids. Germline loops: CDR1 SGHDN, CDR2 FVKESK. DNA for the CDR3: TGTGCCAGCAGGAAACAGATGAACACTGAAGCTTTCTTT. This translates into CASRKQMNTEAFF.